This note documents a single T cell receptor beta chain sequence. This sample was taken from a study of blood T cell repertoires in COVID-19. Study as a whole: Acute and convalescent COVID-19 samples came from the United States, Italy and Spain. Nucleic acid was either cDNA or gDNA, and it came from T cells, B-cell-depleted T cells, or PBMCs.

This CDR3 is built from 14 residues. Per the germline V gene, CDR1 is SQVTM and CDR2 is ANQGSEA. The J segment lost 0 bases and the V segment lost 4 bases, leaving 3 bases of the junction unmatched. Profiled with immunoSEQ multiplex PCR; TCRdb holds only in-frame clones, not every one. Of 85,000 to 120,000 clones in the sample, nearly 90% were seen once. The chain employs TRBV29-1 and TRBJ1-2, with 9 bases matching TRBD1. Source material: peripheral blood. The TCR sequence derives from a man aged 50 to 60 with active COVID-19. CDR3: CSVVWDRANYGYTF. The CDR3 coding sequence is TGCAGCGTTGTTTGGGACAGGGCTAACTATGGCTACACCTTC.